The 15 T cell receptor beta chains listed next were all sequenced from one sample in a study of blood T cells in healthy people across ages. Sample-barcoded 5' priming and a J-beta primer mix drove a second PCR of roughly 6 to 12 cycles. Using its own MiXCR run on the 5' RACE reads, TCRdb lists one record per CDR3 protein. Of about 830,000 distinct CDR3 sequences listed, roughly 50% are singletons. The sample consisted of blood. All receptors derive from a man aged 25 to 40 in good health.

V is TRBV9 and J is TRBJ2-7; D is ambiguous. CDR3 size: 15 residues. Germline V gene data show CDR1 as SGDLS and CDR2 as YYNGEE. The V end lost 2 bases, the J end lost 2 bases, and 14 bases lay between the germline ends. The CDR3 coding sequence is TGTGCCAGCAGCGTTGGCCGAGGAGCTGCCTACGAGCAGTACTTC. Translating gives CASSVGRGAAYEQYF.

A few counts support this clonotype. V gene TRBV27 combines with J gene TRBJ2-1; D remains ambiguous. Germline CDR1 reads MNHEY; CDR2 reads SMNVEV (reference sequence). This CDR3 contains 12 residues. Deletions cut 8 bases from V and 8 bases from J, with 13 bases between. The CDR3 nucleotides are TGTGCCAGCCGATCCCATAGGCATGAGCAGTTCTTC. Its translation is CASRSHRHEQFF.

The gene calls are TRBV20-1 and TRBJ2-7; D ambiguous. Trimming pared 1 base from V and 0 bases from J, leaving 10 bases between. The V gene's germline CDR1 is DFQATT and CDR2 SNEGSKA (reference sequence). This CDR3 has 14 amino acids. The DNA for the CDR3 is TGCAGTGCTAGAGGGGTGGATTTCTCCTACGAGCAGTACTTC. This encodes CSARGVDFSYEQYF.

The rearrangement uses TRBV3-1 and TRBJ1-1; possible D gene TRBD1, 6 bases. This CDR3 has 14 residues. The germline V gene has CDR1 LGHDT and CDR2 YNNKEL (reference sequence). V was clipped by 4 bases and J by 2 bases, with 11 bases between them. CDR3 loop: CASSPGDLNTEAFF. CDR3 coding DNA: TGTGCCAGCAGCCCAGGGGACCTCAACACTGAAGCTTTCTTT.

In this sample, this clonotype turned up a few times. The gene calls are TRBV7-9 and TRBJ2-1; no clear D gene. The CDR3 loop spans 15 amino acids. V lost 5 bases, J lost 3 bases, and 14 bases lay in between. CDR1 is SEHNR and CDR2 is FQNEAQ in the germline V gene (reference sequence). The CDR3 protein is CASSPGSPYYNEQFF. The DNA for the CDR3 is TGTGCCAGCAGCCCAGGTTCACCCTACTACAATGAGCAGTTCTTC. The variable domain in full, completed from reference TRBV7-9 and TRBJ2-1, reads DTGVSQNPRHKITKRGQNVTFRCDPISEHNRLYWYRQTLGQGPEFLTYFQNEAQLEKSRLLSDRFSAERPKGSFSTLEIQRTEQGDSAMYLCASSPGSPYYNEQFFGPGTRLTVL.

This sequence joins TRBV25-1 and TRBJ2-1; TRBD1 aligns across 8 bases. V shed 4 bases, J shed 5 bases, and the junction held 4 bases outside the gene matches. Germline CDR1 reads MGHDK; CDR2 reads SYGVNS. The CDR3 extends over 14 amino acids. CDR3 nucleotide sequence: TGTGCCAGCAGTGTGGGACAGGCAAACAATGAGCAGTTCTTC. This codes for CASSVGQANNEQFF.

This clonotype was counted ten times or more. The CDR3 DNA reads as TGTGCCATCAGTGGTGGGGACTCTGGGGCCAACGTCCTGACTTTC. Amino acids: CAISGGDSGANVLTF. J is TRBJ2-6 and V is TRBV10-3; D remains ambiguous. Looked up from germline, CDR1 is ENHRY and CDR2 is SYGVKD. Trimming stripped 4 bases from V and 0 bases from J, with 7 bases between. The CDR3 contains 15 residues.

This clonotype was recorded a few times. The J gene is TRBJ2-1, the V gene TRBV4-1; 7 nucleotides align to TRBD1. J was trimmed by 6 bases and V by 6 bases; bases with no gene match: 8. The CDR3 contains 14 residues. The V gene's germline CDR1 is MGHRA and CDR2 YSYEKL. DNA of the CDR3: TGCGCCAGCAGTCCGGGACAGAACTTCAATGAGCAGTTCTTC. It is translated as CASSPGQNFNEQFF.

The V call is TRBV19, the J call TRBJ2-6, with a weak D call TRBD1 (5 bases). The CDR3 length is 18 residues. V lost 5 bases and J lost 4, with 21 bases in between. The germline gives CDR1 LNHDA, CDR2 SQIVND (reference sequence). CDR3 DNA sequence: TGTGCCAGTAGTGGTAAGGGGCCGTCGCCACCGGGGGCCAACGTCCTGACTTTC. Amino acids: CASSGKGPSPPGANVLTF.

This clonotype was detected once. This rearrangement joins TRBV3-1 to TRBJ2-5; TRBD2 agrees at 10 bases. The trim removed 2 bases at V and 4 bases at J, leaving 4 bases unmatched. CDR3 length: 15 amino acids. Germline CDR1 is LGHDT and CDR2 is YNNKEL (reference sequence). The chain's CDR3 is CASSQTRTSGETQYF. The CDR3 nucleotides read TGTGCCAGCAGCCAAACAAGGACTAGCGGAGAGACCCAGTACTTC.

The chain recombines TRBV6-6 with TRBJ2-2; no reliable D call. Per germline, CDR1 MNHNY and CDR2 SVGAGI (reference sequence). The CDR3 contains 14 residues. V was trimmed by 3 bases and J by 5 bases, leaving 10 bases between them. The CDR3 coding sequence is TGTGCCAGCAGTTATTACGGAGATACCGGGGAGCTGTTTTTT. This gives the protein CASSYYGDTGELFF.

Only a few counts were recorded for this clonotype. The rearrangement uses TRBV18 and TRBJ2-6; TRBD2 might be the D (5 bases). The length of the CDR3 is 16 residues. CDR1 and CDR2 (germline): KGHSH, LQKENI. V was trimmed by 2 bases and J by 0 bases, leaving 8 bases between them. The CDR3 region is CASSPGLSSGANVLTF. CDR3 coding DNA: TGTGCCAGCTCACCAGGACTTAGCTCTGGGGCCAACGTCCTGACTTTC. The variable domain in full, completed from reference TRBV18 and TRBJ2-6, reads NAGVMQNPRHLVRRRGQEARLRCSPMKGHSHVYWYRQLPEEGLKFMVYLQKENIIDESGMPKERFSAEFPKEGPSILRIQQVVRGDSAAYFCASSPGLSSGANVLTFGAGSRLTVL.

This chain uses TRBV29-1 with TRBJ2-7, with D unresolved. V was clipped by 1 base and J by 1 base, with 8 bases between them. From germline, CDR1 is SQVTM and CDR2 ANQGSEA. The CDR3 is 13 amino acids. The CDR3 DNA sequence: TGCAGCGTTGAAGTGGCGGTATCCTACGAGCAGTACTTC. It translates to CSVEVAVSYEQYF.

CDR3 amino acids: CASSPDRVGELFF. Here the CDR3 DNA reads TGCGCCAGCAGCCCAGACAGGGTGGGGGAGCTGTTTTTT. This chain joins TRBV5-1 and TRBJ2-2; 7 nucleotides line up with TRBD1. Germline trimming cut 4 bases from V and 8 bases from J; bases unmatched to any gene: 5. This CDR3 comprises 13 residues. Germline V CDR1 and CDR2: SGHRS, YFSETQ. The full variable domain, completed using reference TRBV5-1 and TRBJ2-2, is KAGVTQTPRYLIKTRGQQVTLSCSPISGHRSVSWYQQTPGQGLQFLFEYFSETQRNKGNFPGRFSGRQFSNSRSEMNVSTLELGDSALYLCASSPDRVGELFFGEGSRLTVL.

J is TRBJ1-1 and V is TRBV20-1; D is unclear. The germline V gene encodes CDR1 DFQATT and CDR2 SNEGSKA (reference sequence). Trimming pared 3 bases from V and 4 bases from J, leaving 9 bases between. This CDR3 contains 12 residues. The DNA for the CDR3 is TGCAGTGCTAGTAACTGGGGCACTGAAGCTTTCTTT. Its protein is CSASNWGTEAFF.